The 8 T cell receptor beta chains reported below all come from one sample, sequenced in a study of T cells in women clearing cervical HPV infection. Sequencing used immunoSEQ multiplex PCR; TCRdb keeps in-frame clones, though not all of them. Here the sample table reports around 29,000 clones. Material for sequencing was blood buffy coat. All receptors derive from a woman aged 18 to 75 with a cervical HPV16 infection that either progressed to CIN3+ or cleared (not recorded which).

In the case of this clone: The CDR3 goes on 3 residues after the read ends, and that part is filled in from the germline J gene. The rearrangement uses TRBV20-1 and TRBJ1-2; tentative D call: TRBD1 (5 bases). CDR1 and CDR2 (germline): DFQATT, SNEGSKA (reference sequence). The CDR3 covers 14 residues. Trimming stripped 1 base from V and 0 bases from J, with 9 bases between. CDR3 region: CSARVETANYGYTF. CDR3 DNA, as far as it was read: TGCAGTGCTAGAGTCGAGACAGCTAACTATGGC.

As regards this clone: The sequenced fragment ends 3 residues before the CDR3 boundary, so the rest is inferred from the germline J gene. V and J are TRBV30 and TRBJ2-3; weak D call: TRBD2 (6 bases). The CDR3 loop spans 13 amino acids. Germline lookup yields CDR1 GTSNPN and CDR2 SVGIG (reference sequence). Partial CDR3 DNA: TGTGCCTGGAGTGGAGGGGAGACTAGTGCG. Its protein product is CAWSGGETSA. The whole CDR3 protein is CAWSGGETSAQYF.

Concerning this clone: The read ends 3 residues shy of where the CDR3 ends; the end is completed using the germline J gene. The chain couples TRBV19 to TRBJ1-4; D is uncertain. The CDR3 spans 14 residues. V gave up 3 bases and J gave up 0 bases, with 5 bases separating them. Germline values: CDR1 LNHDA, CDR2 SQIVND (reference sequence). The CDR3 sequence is CASSMGATNEKLFF. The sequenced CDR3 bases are TGTGCCAGTAGTATGGGCGCAACTAATGAAAAA.

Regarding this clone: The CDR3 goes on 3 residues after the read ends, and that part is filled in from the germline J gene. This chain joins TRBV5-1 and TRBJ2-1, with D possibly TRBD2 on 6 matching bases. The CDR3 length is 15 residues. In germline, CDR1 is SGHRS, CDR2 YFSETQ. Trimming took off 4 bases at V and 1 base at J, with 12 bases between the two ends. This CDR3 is CASSLARGSYNEQFF. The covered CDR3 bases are TGCGCCAGCAGCCTAGCTCGGGGGTCCTACAATGAG.

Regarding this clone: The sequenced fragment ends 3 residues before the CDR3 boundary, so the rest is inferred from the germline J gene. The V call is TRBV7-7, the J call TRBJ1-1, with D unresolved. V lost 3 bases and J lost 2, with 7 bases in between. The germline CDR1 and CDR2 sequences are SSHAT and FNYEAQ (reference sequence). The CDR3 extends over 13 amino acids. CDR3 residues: CASSLDFNTEAFF. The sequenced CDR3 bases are TGTGCCAGCAGCTTGGACTTCAACACTGAA.

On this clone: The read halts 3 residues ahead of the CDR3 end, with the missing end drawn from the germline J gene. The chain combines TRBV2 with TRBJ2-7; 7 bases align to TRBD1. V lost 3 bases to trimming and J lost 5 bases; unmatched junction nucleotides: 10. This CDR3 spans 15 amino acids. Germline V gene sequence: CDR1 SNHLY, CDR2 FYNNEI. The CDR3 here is CASSDRTGVRDEQYF. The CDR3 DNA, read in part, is TGTGCCAGCAGTGATCGGACAGGCGTGAGGGACGAG.

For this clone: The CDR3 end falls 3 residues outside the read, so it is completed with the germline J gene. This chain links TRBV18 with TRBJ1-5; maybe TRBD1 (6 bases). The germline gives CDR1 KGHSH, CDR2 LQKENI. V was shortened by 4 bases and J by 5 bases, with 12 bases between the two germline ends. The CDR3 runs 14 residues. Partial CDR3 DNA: TGTGCCAGCTCACGAGCAGGGGAGGATCAGCCC. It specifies CASSRAGEDQP. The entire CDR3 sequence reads CASSRAGEDQPQHF.

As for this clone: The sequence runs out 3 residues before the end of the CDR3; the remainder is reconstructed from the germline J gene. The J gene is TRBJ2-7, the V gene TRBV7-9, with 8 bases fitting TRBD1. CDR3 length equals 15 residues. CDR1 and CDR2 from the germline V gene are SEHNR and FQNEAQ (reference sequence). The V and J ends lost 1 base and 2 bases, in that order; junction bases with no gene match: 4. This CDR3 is CASSLGDRSAYEQYF. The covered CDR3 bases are TGTGCCAGCAGCTTAGGGGACAGGAGTGCCTACGAG.